The clone carrying this T cell receptor beta chain was found a few times. What it binds is not known. Hyperthyroidism, newly diagnosed and lasting under 2 months, affected patients aged 18 to 65. The data are from a study of T cells in Graves' hyperthyroidism and ophthalmopathy. Regarding the study as a whole: From stable hyperthyroidism, ophthalmopathy was set apart by a 13 V-J model. Onset of ophthalmopathy came a median around 6.5 months after the model predicted it. Blood also contained most expanded thyroid clonotypes above 0.001.

CDR1 is ENHRY and CDR2 is SYGVKD in the germline V gene. The length of the CDR3 is 20 residues. V lost 3 bases and J lost 7; bases outside the gene matches: 20. RNA transcripts gave rise to amplified TCR beta CDR3 regions. RT-PCR in the first round (using the HTBI primer set) targeted the TCR CDR3. TCRdb recomputed calls from the multiplex PCR reads with MiXCR, one row per CDR3 protein. The table lists just over 550,000 distinct CDR3 sequences, 35% to 55% of them singletons. The TCR was taken from a woman younger than 35 with Graves' hyperthyroidism. Material: peripheral blood or thyroid tissue (not recorded which). This chain joins TRBV10-3 and TRBJ2-7; 14 bases fit TRBD2. CDR3 sequence: CAISDPNPGLAGVHGREQYF. CDR3 bases: TGTGCCATCAGTGACCCAAATCCGGGACTAGCGGGAGTGCACGGGAGGGAGCAGTACTTC.